These T cell receptor beta chains were read from a single sample in a study of OX40 agonist ivuxolimab in advanced cancers. Produced via immunoSEQ multiplex PCR; TCRdb's table is partial and in-frame only. The sample carries about 84,000 clones, just over 90% recorded once. This material consisted of CD4+ or CD8+ T cells sorted from blood, taken in a trial of the OX40 agonist ivuxolimab. The receptors shown here come from an adult with an advanced solid tumor such as melanoma, head and neck, liver or kidney cancer. Both conserved end residues are part of each CDR3. D genes are given only for firm matches.

d_call,j_call,v_call,cdr3_length,cdr3_aa
TRBD2,TRBJ2-1,TRBV18,15,CASSPRDYSYNEQFF
NA,TRBJ2-2,TRBV11-2,14,CASSLMARTGELFF
TRBD2,TRBJ2-1,TRBV9,14,CASSVVSGVDEQFF
TRBD1,TRBJ2-7,TRBV7-2,13,CASSRDRVNEQYF
TRBD1,TRBJ1-3,TRBV4-3,17,CASSPTTGAVSGNTIYF
NA,TRBJ2-1,TRBV5-4,14,CASSLRQPYNEQFF
TRBD1,TRBJ2-3,TRBV5-1,17,CASSLGRRDRVTDTQYF
NA,TRBJ2-1,TRBV6-1,16,CASSEGLWENYNEQFF
NA,TRBJ2-7,TRBV28,13,CASSFEGRYEQYF
NA,TRBJ1-1,TRBV11-2,15,CASSRGGGGNAEAFF
NA,TRBJ1-5,TRBV6-1,15,CASREPGRRGQPQHF
NA,TRBJ2-5,TRBV9,13,CASSVGREETQYF
NA,TRBJ2-3,TRBV7-2,15,CASSLAGVSTDTQYF
NA,TRBJ1-2,TRBV20-1,11,CSAREVVGYTF
TRBD1,TRBJ2-2,TRBV6-5,14,CASSSTGQGGELFF
TRBD1,TRBJ1-1,TRBV6-5,14,CASSYSNRGTEAFF
NA,TRBJ1-4,TRBV5-5,14,CASEEVPTNEKLFF
TRBD2,TRBJ2-5,TRBV2,15,CAREGAAGLQETQYF
NA,TRBJ2-1,TRBV29-1,14,CSVDASYSYNEQFF
NA,TRBJ2-7,TRBV5-1,14,CASSLDGSSYEQYF
TRBD1,TRBJ1-2,TRBV6-1,14,CASISGTASSGYTF
NA,TRBJ1-3,TRBV15,13,CATSVSPGNTIYF
NA,TRBJ1-6,TRBV2,14,CASRGARGNSPLHF
TRBD1,TRBJ2-1,TRBV7-2,15,CASSPRTGTYNEQFF